These T cell receptor beta chains were read from a single sample in a study of cytomegalovirus exposure and HLA in healthy donors. Only in-frame clones appear in the TCRdb table, and some are missing; sequencing was by immunoSEQ multiplex PCR. The data hold 200,000 to 250,000 clones, with roughly 84% observed a single time. The material sequenced was PBMCs. These receptors were collected from a girl aged 2-10 years in good health and CMV-seronegative. CDR3s include the opening cysteine and the closing phenylalanine or tryptophan. The D gene is left open where the match is weak. The listing skips clone size in some rows; elsewhere it reads once, few, many or a size class.

V	size	J	D	CDR3	DNA
TRBV27	once	TRBJ2-7	TRBD2	CASSKIPGLRSNF	TGTGCCAGCAGTAAAATACCGGGACTACGCTCGAACTTC
TRBV7-2	-	TRBJ2-7	-	CASSFKTRTEQYF	TGTGCCAGCAGCTTTAAGACTAGAACCGAGCAGTACTTC
TRBV7-2	-	TRBJ2-7	-	CASSANRRSYEQYF	TGTGCCAGCAGCGCGAACAGGCGCTCCTACGAGCAGTACTTC
TRBV29-1	-	TRBJ2-7	TRBD1	CSVGQGTPYEQYF	TGCAGCGTGGGACAGGGAACCCCCTACGAGCAGTACTTC
TRBV27	-	TRBJ2-7	TRBD2	CASSLRTSGYEQYF	TGTGCCAGCAGTCTGCGGACTAGCGGCTACGAGCAGTACTTC
TRBV5-1	-	TRBJ2-3	TRBD1	CASSSRTGTSTDTQYF	TGCGCCAGCAGCAGCCGGACAGGGACTAGCACAGATACGCAGTATTTT
TRBV5-4	-	TRBJ2-7	TRBD1	CASSLQTGDYEQYF	TGTGCCAGCAGCTTGCAGACAGGGGATTACGAGCAGTACTTC
TRBV29-1	-	TRBJ2-7	TRBD1	CSVESGQDYEQYF	TGCAGCGTCGAATCTGGACAGGACTACGAGCAGTACTTC
TRBV12-2	-	TRBJ2-7	-	CASRGRSSGSPHEQYF	TGTGCAAGTCGCGGCCGCTCTAGCGGGAGTCCCCACGAGCAGTACTTC
TRBV5-1	-	TRBJ2-3	-	CASSLGGVTLSTDTQYF	TGCGCCAGCAGCTTGGGTGGCGTGACTCTTAGCACAGATACGCAGTATTTT
TRBV25-1	-	TRBJ2-3	TRBD1	CASSGTGVTDTQYF	TGTGCCAGCAGCGGCACAGGGGTCACAGATACGCAGTATTTT
TRBV5-4	-	TRBJ2-7	TRBD1	CASSLPGTGIYEQYF	TGTGCCAGCAGCCTCCCCGGGACAGGTATTTACGAGCAGTACTTC
TRBV9	-	TRBJ2-2	-	CASSVAGTPYTGELFF	TGTGCCAGCAGCGTAGCTGGGACACCCTACACCGGGGAGCTGTTTTTT
TRBV6-5	-	TRBJ1-2	TRBD1	CASRLQGVANYGYTF	TGTGCCAGCAGGCTACAGGGGGTAGCTAACTATGGCTACACCTTC
TRBV10-1	few	TRBJ1-1	-	CASSMTVTNTEAFF	TGCGCCAGCAGTATGACAGTCACAAACACTGAAGCTTTCTTT
TRBV7-8	-	TRBJ1-2	TRBD1	CASSFGRGQGGYGYTF	TGTGCCAGCAGCTTTGGCAGGGGGCAGGGCGGCTATGGCTACACCTTC
TRBV4-1	-	TRBJ2-6	-	CASSQENSARSGANVLTF	TGCGCCAGCAGCCAAGAAAACTCGGCTAGGTCTGGGGCCAACGTCCTGACTTTC